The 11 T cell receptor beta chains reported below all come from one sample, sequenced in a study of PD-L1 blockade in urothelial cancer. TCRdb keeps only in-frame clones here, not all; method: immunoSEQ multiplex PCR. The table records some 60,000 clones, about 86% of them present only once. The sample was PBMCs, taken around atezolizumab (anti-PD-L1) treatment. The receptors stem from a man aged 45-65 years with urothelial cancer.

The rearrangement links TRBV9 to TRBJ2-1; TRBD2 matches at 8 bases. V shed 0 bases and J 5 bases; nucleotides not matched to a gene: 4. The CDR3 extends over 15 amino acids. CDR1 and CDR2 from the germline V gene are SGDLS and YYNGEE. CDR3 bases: TGTGCCAGCAGCGTAGACGGGAGGGTGGACAATGAGCAGTTCTTC. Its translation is CASSVDGRVDNEQFF. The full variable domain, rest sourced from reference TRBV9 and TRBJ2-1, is DSGVTQTPKHLITATGQRVTLRCSPRSGDLSVYWYQQSLDQGLQFLIQYYNGEERAKGNILERFSAQQFPDLHSELNLSSLELGDSALYFCASSVDGRVDNEQFFGPGTRLTVL.

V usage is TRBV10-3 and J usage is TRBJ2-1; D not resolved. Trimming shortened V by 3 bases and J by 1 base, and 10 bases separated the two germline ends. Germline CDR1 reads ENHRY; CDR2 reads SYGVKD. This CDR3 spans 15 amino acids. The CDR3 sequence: CAISDLGSSYNEQFF. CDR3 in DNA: TGTGCCATCAGTGATCTCGGGTCATCCTACAATGAGCAGTTCTTC.

This chain's CDR3 is CASSERQIYNEQFF. DNA for the CDR3: TGTGCCAGCAGTGAAAGACAGATCTACAATGAGCAGTTCTTC. The J gene is TRBJ2-1, the V gene TRBV2; the D gene is possibly TRBD1 (5 bases). The CDR3 covers 14 residues. Looked up from germline, CDR1 is SNHLY and CDR2 is FYNNEI. The V gene lost 2 bases and the J gene lost 3 bases, with 8 bases spanning the gap.

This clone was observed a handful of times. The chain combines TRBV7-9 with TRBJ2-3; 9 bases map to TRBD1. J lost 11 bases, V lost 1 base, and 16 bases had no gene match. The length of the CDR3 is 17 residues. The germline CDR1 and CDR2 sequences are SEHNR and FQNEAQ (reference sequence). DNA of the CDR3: TGTGCCAGCAGCTTAGGGGGACAGGGTGTCTCCCGCCGGCGGCAGTATTTT. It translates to CASSLGGQGVSRRRQYF.

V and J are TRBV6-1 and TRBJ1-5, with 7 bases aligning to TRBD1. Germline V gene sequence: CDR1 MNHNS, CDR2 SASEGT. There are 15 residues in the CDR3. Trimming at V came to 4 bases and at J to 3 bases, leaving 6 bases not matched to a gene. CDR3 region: CASSVGTAYNQPQHF. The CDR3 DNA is TGTGCCAGCAGTGTAGGGACAGCTTACAATCAGCCCCAGCATTTT.

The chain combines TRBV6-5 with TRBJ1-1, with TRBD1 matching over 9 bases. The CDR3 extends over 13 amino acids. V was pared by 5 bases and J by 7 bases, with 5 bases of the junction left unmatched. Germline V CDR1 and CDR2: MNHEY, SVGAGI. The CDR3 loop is CASSIGTGSEAFF. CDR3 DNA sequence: TGTGCCAGCAGTATAGGGACAGGGAGTGAAGCTTTCTTT.

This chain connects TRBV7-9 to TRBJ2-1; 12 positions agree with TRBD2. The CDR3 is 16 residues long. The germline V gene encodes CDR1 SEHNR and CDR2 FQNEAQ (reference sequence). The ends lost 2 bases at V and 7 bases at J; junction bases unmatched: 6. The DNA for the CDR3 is TGTGCCAGCAGCTTATTAACCGGGACTAGCGGGAATGAGCAGTTCTTC. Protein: CASSLLTGTSGNEQFF.

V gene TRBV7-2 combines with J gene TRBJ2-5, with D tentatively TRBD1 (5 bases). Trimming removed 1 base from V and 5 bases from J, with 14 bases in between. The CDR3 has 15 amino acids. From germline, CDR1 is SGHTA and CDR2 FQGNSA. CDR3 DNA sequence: TGTGCCAGCAGCTTAGTTGGAGCTTCAGGGGAGACCCAGTACTTC. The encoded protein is CASSLVGASGETQYF.

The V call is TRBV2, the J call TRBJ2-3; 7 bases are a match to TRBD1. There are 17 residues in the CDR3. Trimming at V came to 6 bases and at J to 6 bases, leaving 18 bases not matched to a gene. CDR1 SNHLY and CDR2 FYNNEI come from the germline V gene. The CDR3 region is CASSPTPRDRDDDTQYF. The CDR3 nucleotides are TGTGCCAGCAGCCCCACCCCCCGTGACAGGGATGATGATACGCAGTATTTT.

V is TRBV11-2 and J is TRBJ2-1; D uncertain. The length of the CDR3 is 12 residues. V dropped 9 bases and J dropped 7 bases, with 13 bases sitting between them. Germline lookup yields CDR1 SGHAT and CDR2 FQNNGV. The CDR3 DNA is TGTGCCAGTTCGCGCGGAAGTAATGAGCAGTTCTTC. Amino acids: CASSRGSNEQFF. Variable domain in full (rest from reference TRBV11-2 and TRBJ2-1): EAGVAQSPRYKIIEKRQSVAFWCNPISGHATLYWYQQILGQGPKLLIQFQNNGVVDDSQLPKDRFSAERLKGVDSTLKIQPAKLEDSAVYLCASSRGSNEQFFGPGTRLTVL.

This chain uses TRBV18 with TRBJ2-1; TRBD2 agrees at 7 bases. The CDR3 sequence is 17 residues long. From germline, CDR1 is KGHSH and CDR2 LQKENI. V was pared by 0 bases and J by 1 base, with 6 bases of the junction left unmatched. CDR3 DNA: TGTGCCAGCTCACCACCATTGGGGGGGGGATCCTACAATGAGCAGTTCTTC. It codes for CASSPPLGGGSYNEQFF.